This is a list of T cell receptor beta chains from one sample in a study of cytotoxic CD8 clonotypes in ibrutinib-treated CLL. Repertoires were generated with immunoSEQ multiplex PCR, while TCRdb's copy carries only in-frame clones and drops some. The sample carries roughly 100,000 clones, 60% to 80% recorded once. The specimen comprised PBMCs, sampled after 12 months of ibrutinib treatment. These receptors were taken from a human donor with chronic lymphocytic leukemia. Each CDR3 is given with its conserved first and last residue. Each record gives: V gene, CDR3 protein.

V gene: TRBV6-4; CDR3 protein: CASSAGGEPYNEQFF
V gene: TRBV5-1; CDR3 protein: CASSPQTGQLTEAFF
V gene: TRBV27; CDR3 protein: CASRLTGRISNQPQHF
V gene: TRBV18; CDR3 protein: CASSPGLDTEAFF
V gene: TRBV30; CDR3 protein: CAWTETDPFKAKNLWDEQYF
V gene: TRBV30; CDR3 protein: CAWRASGANVLTF
V gene: TRBV7-7; CDR3 protein: CGRRPNTDTQYF
V gene: TRBV5-8; CDR3 protein: CASSLIGGNEQYF
V gene: TRBV15; CDR3 protein: CATSRDSGLAGYNEQFF
V gene: TRBV18; CDR3 protein: CASSPPGLLYGYTF
V gene: TRBV6-1; CDR3 protein: CASSEAGQVSYEQYF
V gene: TRBV28; CDR3 protein: CASTAGPGVRSYEQYF
V gene: TRBV23-1; CDR3 protein: CASSQGTGNTEAFF
V gene: TRBV18; CDR3 protein: CASSPAGDTEAFF
V gene: TRBV6-4; CDR3 protein: CASSDFGRYTDTQYF
V gene: TRBV6-5; CDR3 protein: CASSYSAGREPRQYF